This T cell receptor (beta chain) was profiled in a study of PD-L1 blockade in urothelial cancer. Overall study: Blood analysis occurred 3 weeks (second dose) and 6 weeks after treatment start.

Some clones are missing from TCRdb's copy, which holds only in-frame ones; the method was immunoSEQ multiplex PCR. This table has fewer than 40,000 clones, 90% appearing once. CDR1 and CDR2 from the germline V gene are SSHAT and FNYEAQ (reference sequence). The length of the CDR3 is 15 residues. The V segment lost 5 bases and the J segment 4 bases; nucleotides outside the gene matches: 6. Sample contribution per patient ranged from 1 to 8, covering pretreatment and on-treatment. This TCR was sampled from a man aged 65-85 years with urothelial cancer. The sample in question was PBMCs, obtained around atezolizumab (anti-PD-L1) treatment. The chain has TRBV7-7 and TRBJ2-3; 10 nucleotides align to TRBD2. CDR3 sequence (DNA): TGTGCCAGCAGCCCTCAAGCGGGAGGGGCAGATACGCAGTATTTT. It encodes CASSPQAGGADTQYF.